The 14 T cell receptor beta chains given below trace back to one sample, sequenced in a study of type 1 and type 2 diabetes patients. Genomic DNA was the PCR template. The TCR beta CDR3 region was amplified using 30 forward and 13 reverse primers. TCRdb independently ran MiXCR on the multiplex PCR reads; one entry per CDR3 protein. Found here are 280,000 or so distinct CDR3 sequences, 40% to 50% of them singletons; the top ten hold approximately 15%. Sequencing was done on a sample of peripheral blood mononuclear cells (PBMCs). Every receptor here comes from a young man with type 2 diabetes.

J is TRBJ1-1 and V is TRBV20-1; D remains ambiguous. CDR3 size: 13 residues. Per the germline V gene, CDR1 is DFQATT and CDR2 is SNEGSKA (reference sequence). Trimming stripped 5 bases from V and 0 bases from J, with 10 bases between. As DNA, the CDR3 is TGCAGTGCTCCCGGCCTAATGAACACTGAAGCTTTCTTT. The encoded protein is CSAPGLMNTEAFF.

In its sample, this clonotype was seen a few times. The chain links TRBV7-2 to TRBJ1-2, with TRBD1 as a possible D gene (5 bases). From germline, CDR1 is SGHTA and CDR2 FQGNSA. The V end lost 5 bases, the J end lost 6 bases, and 13 bases lay between the germline ends. This CDR3 has 13 amino acids. In DNA, the CDR3 is TGTGCCAGCAGCCCCGGGGCGCTTCATGGCTACACCTTC. The encoded protein is CASSPGALHGYTF.

Concerning this clonotype itself: An end of the junction differs from the germline gene, which may be a read error. The chain recombines TRBV6-5 with TRBJ1-1; D gene ambiguous. The CDR3 runs to 13 residues. Germline values: CDR1 MNHEY, CDR2 SVGAGI. The CDR3 DNA reads as TGTGCCAGCAGTTACTCGATCGGCGATGAAGCTCTCTTT. Its protein is CASSYSIGDEALF.

The V and J genes are TRBV6-6 and TRBJ2-1; D ambiguous. This CDR3 is 13 amino acids long. The ends were cut back, 7 bases at V and 9 bases at J, with 16 bases in the middle. The germline gives CDR1 MNHNY, CDR2 SVGAGI (reference sequence). The CDR3 sequence is CASTQRAQVEQFF. Written as DNA, the CDR3 is TGTGCCAGCACCCAACGGGCACAAGTTGAGCAGTTCTTC.

J is TRBJ2-3 and V is TRBV29-1, with a tentative D call TRBD2 (5 bases). Germline V CDR1 and CDR2: SQVTM, ANQGSEA. The germline V and J ends were trimmed by 6 bases and 0 bases, with 10 bases remaining between them. The CDR3 sequence is 13 residues long. In nucleotides, the CDR3 is TGCAGCGTCGTAGAGGGTAGCACAGATACGCAGTATTTT. This sequence encodes CSVVEGSTDTQYF.

A few counts support this clonotype. The CDR3 nucleotides read TGTGCCAGCGAGGGGGGGTACGAGCAGTACTTC. Its protein product is CASEGGYEQYF. The rearrangement joins TRBV28 to TRBJ2-7, with D perhaps TRBD2 (7 bases). Between the trimmed V and J ends, which lost 8 bases and 4 bases, there was a span of 9 bases. This CDR3 spans 11 amino acids. Germline loops: CDR1 MDHEN, CDR2 SYDVKM.

This clonotype was seen just once. The chain has TRBV6-6 and TRBJ2-2; 11 bases fit TRBD2. The CDR3 has 16 amino acids. After removal of 6 bases from V and 6 bases from J, the junction contained 9 bases not matched to a gene. CDR1 MNHNY and CDR2 SVGAGI come from the germline V gene (reference sequence). CDR3 nucleotides: TGTGCCAGCAGAGACCTAGCGGGAGGCCGGGCCGGGGAGCTGTTTTTT. Translating it yields CASRDLAGGRAGELFF.

The chain links TRBV6-6 to TRBJ1-6, with D uncertain. Germline V gene lookup returns CDR1 MNHNY and CDR2 SVGAGI (reference sequence). This CDR3 has 13 residues. V gave up 1 base and J gave up 7 bases, with 5 bases separating them. CDR3 sequence (DNA): TGTGCCAGCAGTTACTTCGTGAATTCACCCCTCCACTTT. It codes for CASSYFVNSPLHF.

The chain recombines TRBV14 with TRBJ1-3; D not resolved. This CDR3 has 15 amino acids. Germline CDR1 is SGHDN and CDR2 is FVKESK. V was cut by 3 bases and J by 3 bases, with 12 bases left in between. CDR3 sequence reads: CASSHSLADGNTIYF. CDR3 coding DNA: TGTGCCAGCAGCCACAGTCTTGCAGATGGAAACACCATATATTTT.

V usage is TRBV7-2 and J usage is TRBJ2-6; 7 nucleotides agree with TRBD1. Germline V gives CDR1 SGHTA, CDR2 FQGNSA. There are 18 residues in the CDR3. V shed 5 bases, J shed 0 bases, and the junction held 10 bases outside the gene matches. CDR3 region: CASSHPRQGNSGANVLTF. DNA for the CDR3: TGTGCCAGCAGCCATCCCAGACAGGGTAACTCTGGGGCCAACGTCCTGACTTTC.

This clonotype has only a few counts. The chain has TRBV2 and TRBJ1-5; 7 positions agree with TRBD1. The CDR3 totals 15 residues. The ends lost 4 bases at V and 2 bases at J; junction bases unmatched: 5. Germline CDR1 and CDR2: SNHLY and FYNNEI. In DNA form, the CDR3 reads TGTGCCAGCAGTGGGGTAGACAGGGGCAATCAGCCCCAGCATTTT. This gives the protein CASSGVDRGNQPQHF.

The gene calls are TRBV30 and TRBJ1-5, with TRBD1 as a possible D gene (5 bases). Germline V gives CDR1 GTSNPN, CDR2 SVGIG (reference sequence). V lost 1 base and J 4 bases, leaving 17 bases between the germline ends. The CDR3 totals 16 residues. DNA of the CDR3: TGTGCCTGGAGTGGTCCCGGGGGACGGACTAATCAGCCCCAGCATTTT. Protein sequence: CAWSGPGGRTNQPQHF.

In the case of this clonotype: The conserved final phenylalanine or tryptophan is absent from the CDR3, which likely points to a read error. The chain employs TRBV20-1 and TRBJ2-7; TRBD1 is a possible D gene (6 bases). The CDR3 has 15 amino acids. The V gene's germline CDR1 is DFQATT and CDR2 SNEGSKA (reference sequence). The CDR3 region has the DNA TGCAGCGTTGGGGGTCGTCTCAGGGGCCCCTACGAGCAGTACCTC. Translation: CSVGGRLRGPYEQYL.

In its sample, this clonotype was seen a few times. The rearrangement joins TRBV19 to TRBJ2-7; D uncertain. Per the germline V gene, CDR1 is LNHDA and CDR2 is SQIVND (reference sequence). Trimming shortened V by 7 bases and J by 1 base, and 2 bases separated the two germline ends. The CDR3 extends over 10 amino acids. CDR3 residues: CASNSYEQYF. The CDR3 bases are TGTGCCAGTAATTCCTACGAGCAGTACTTC.